Following are 23 T cell receptor beta chains from one sample sequenced in a study of T cells in Graves' hyperthyroidism and ophthalmopathy. Template material for amplifying TCR beta CDR3 regions consisted of RNA transcripts. Researchers ran a first-round RT-PCR on the TCR CDR3 using the HTBI primer set. TCRdb reprocessed the multiplex PCR reads with MiXCR, giving one entry per CDR3 protein. The sample has around 340,000 distinct CDR3 sequences, 20% to 25% seen once. The sample was blood. These receptor sequences come from a woman aged 45 to 65 with Graves' hyperthyroidism.

The chain recombines TRBV5-1 with TRBJ2-7, with D tentatively TRBD1 (5 bases). Germline CDR1 SGHRS, CDR2 YFSETQ. V lost 0 bases to trimming and J lost 4 bases, with 14 bases between them. This CDR3 spans 15 amino acids. Here the CDR3 DNA reads TGCGCCAGCAGCTTGGAGGTTAGGGGCCGATACGAGCAGTACTTC. It yields the protein CASSLEVRGRYEQYF.

This clonotype was seen just once. The chain has TRBV28 and TRBJ2-1; 7 nucleotides align to TRBD2. J lost 8 bases, V lost 4 bases, and 11 bases had no gene match. The germline CDR1 and CDR2 sequences are MDHEN and SYDVKM. The CDR3 sequence is 15 residues long. The CDR3 spells CASSSPSTGGDEQFF. Written as DNA, the CDR3 is TGTGCCAGCAGTTCACCATCAACGGGAGGCGATGAGCAGTTCTTC.

In regard to this clonotype: This may be a read error: a much more frequent sequence differs by one nucleotide. As DNA, the CDR3 is TGCAGTGCCAACCAGGGTCCCGCTCAGCCCCAGCATTTT. Its translation is CSANQGPAQPQHF. V gene TRBV20-1 combines with J gene TRBJ1-5; a weak D match, TRBD1 (5 bases). The length of the CDR3 is 13 residues. Germline V CDR1 and CDR2: DFQATT, SNEGSKA (reference sequence). Trimming shortened V by 6 bases and J by 6 bases, and 15 bases separated the two germline ends.

The table lists this clonotype with many counts. The chain joins TRBV4-2 to TRBJ2-3; D is undetermined. The CDR3 contains 11 residues. The V end lost 1 base, the J end lost 4 bases, and 0 bases lay between the germline ends. CDR1 LGHNA and CDR2 YNFKEQ come from the germline V gene. The CDR3 bases are TGTGCCAGCAGCCAAGCAGATACGCAGTATTTT. This gives the protein CASSQADTQYF.

This clonotype has only one observation. V is TRBV2 and J is TRBJ2-7; 11 nucleotides match TRBD1. Trimming cost V 6 bases and J 6 bases; bases outside gene matches: 4. The CDR3 consists of 13 residues. Germline loops: CDR1 SNHLY, CDR2 FYNNEI. The CDR3: CASRQDRGPEQYF. CDR3 nucleotides: TGTGCCAGCAGGCAGGACAGGGGGCCCGAGCAGTACTTC.

This clonotype was observed at least ten times. The V and J genes are TRBV30 and TRBJ1-5; the match to TRBD1 covers 11 bases. The germline gives CDR1 GTSNPN, CDR2 SVGIG (reference sequence). The length of the CDR3 is 16 residues. The V and J ends lost 1 base and 3 bases, in that order; junction bases with no gene match: 5. CDR3 loop: CAWSARDRGTNQPQHF. CDR3 in DNA: TGTGCCTGGAGTGCCCGGGACAGGGGGACCAATCAGCCCCAGCATTTT.

The chain carries TRBV5-5 and TRBJ1-4, with a weak D call TRBD1 (5 bases). The germline gives CDR1 SGHKS, CDR2 YYEKEE (reference sequence). This CDR3 has 13 residues. Trimming cost V 3 bases and J 7 bases, with 10 bases left between them. CDR3 sequence: CASSWDRSEKLFF. The CDR3 DNA sequence: TGTGCCAGCAGCTGGGACCGGAGTGAAAAACTGTTTTTT.

Only a few counts were recorded for this clonotype. V is TRBV6-1 and J is TRBJ2-3; D gene ambiguous. The CDR3 runs 11 residues. V lost 7 bases to trimming and J lost 4 bases, with 6 bases between them. Germline values: CDR1 MNHNS, CDR2 SASEGT. This CDR3 reads CASTRADTQYF. The CDR3 DNA reads as TGTGCCAGCACCCGTGCAGATACGCAGTATTTT.

This clonotype was picked up a small number of times. V usage is TRBV5-1 and J usage is TRBJ2-2, with D perhaps TRBD1 (5 bases). The CDR3 contains 16 residues. V dropped 0 bases and J dropped 2 bases, with 11 bases sitting between them. Germline V lookup: CDR1 SGHRS, CDR2 YFSETQ. The CDR3 nucleotides are TGCGCCAGCAGCTTGGGTTCAGGGTTTAACACCGGGGAGCTGTTTTTT. Amino acid sequence: CASSLGSGFNTGELFF. Combining the CDR3 with reference TRBV5-1 and TRBJ2-2 gives the whole variable domain KAGVTQTPRYLIKTRGQQVTLSCSPISGHRSVSWYQQTPGQGLQFLFEYFSETQRNKGNFPGRFSGRQFSNSRSEMNVSTLELGDSALYLCASSLGSGFNTGELFFGEGSRLTVL.

This sequence joins TRBV12-3 or TRBV12-4 and TRBJ1-5; 8 bases map to TRBD1. The length of the CDR3 is 17 residues. The trim removed 5 bases at V and 0 bases at J, leaving 9 bases unmatched. The CDR3 nucleotides read TGTGCCAGCAGTCCAGGACAGGGTTGGGGTAGCAATCAGCCCCAGCATTTT. Translated, it gives CASSPGQGWGSNQPQHF.

Ten or more counts support this clonotype. The chain has TRBV3-1 and TRBJ2-7, with TRBD1 matching 10 bases. The CDR3 covers 15 residues. Germline V gene lookup returns CDR1 LGHDT and CDR2 YNNKEL (reference sequence). After removal of 3 bases from V and 7 bases from J, the junction contained 9 bases not matched to a gene. In nucleotides, the CDR3 is TGTGCCAGCAGCCATCCCGGGACAGGGGTGGTGGAGCAGTACTTC. Translating it yields CASSHPGTGVVEQYF.

The rearrangement uses TRBV25-1 and TRBJ1-6; the match to TRBD1 covers 7 bases. The J segment lost 13 bases and the V segment lost 3 bases, leaving 12 bases of the junction unmatched. Germline V gene sequence: CDR1 MGHDK, CDR2 SYGVNS. The CDR3 consists of 15 residues. CDR3 amino acids: CASSDLTGTNRPLHF. For the CDR3, the DNA is TGTGCCAGCAGTGACCTGACAGGGACTAATAGGCCCCTCCACTTT.

This clonotype has more than one count but fewer than ten. This sequence joins TRBV18 and TRBJ2-3, with 8 bases lining up with TRBD1. CDR1 KGHSH and CDR2 LQKENI come from the germline V gene. The CDR3 sequence is 17 residues long. With V trimmed by 6 bases and J by 2 bases, 13 bases remained unmatched. The CDR3 is CASSRRNGQGLTDTQYF. CDR3 nucleotide sequence: TGTGCCAGCTCCCGGAGGAACGGACAGGGCCTCACAGATACGCAGTATTTT.

The chain uses TRBV6-1 and TRBJ1-2, with D unclear. V gave up 8 bases and J gave up 4 bases, with 17 bases separating them. This CDR3 has 14 amino acids. Per the germline V gene, CDR1 is MNHNS and CDR2 is SASEGT. The CDR3 DNA reads as TGTGCCAGCGGTACCCGGACGGCCAGCTATGGCTACACCTTC. Protein: CASGTRTASYGYTF.

The chain has TRBV30 and TRBJ1-3; D remains ambiguous. In germline, CDR1 is GTSNPN, CDR2 SVGIG (reference sequence). The CDR3 is 16 residues long. V lost 8 bases and J 0 bases, leaving 20 bases between the germline ends. CDR3 bases: TGTGCCCGACAAAACAGACGGGCCCGCTCTGGAAACACCATATATTTT. Its translation is CARQNRRARSGNTIYF.

This chain joins TRBV7-9 and TRBJ1-2, with D unresolved. CDR3 size: 11 residues. Trimming shortened V by 2 bases and J by 8 bases, and 6 bases separated the two germline ends. CDR1 is SEHNR and CDR2 is FQNEAQ in the germline V gene (reference sequence). CDR3 loop: CASSLHGGYTF. CDR3 sequence (DNA): TGTGCCAGCAGCTTACACGGGGGCTACACCTTC.

The table lists this clonotype with a few counts. The V call is TRBV20-1, the J call TRBJ2-1, with 7 bases lining up with TRBD1. CDR1 is DFQATT and CDR2 is SNEGSKA in the germline V gene (reference sequence). V gave up 1 base and J gave up 10 bases; unmatched junction bases: 13. CDR3 length: 15 amino acids. Here the CDR3 DNA reads TGCAGTGCTAGAGTGAGGGACAGCCCTTGGTCCGAGCAGTTCTTC. Translated: CSARVRDSPWSEQFF.

This clonotype has at least ten counts. The genes are TRBV30 and TRBJ2-7; the D is unclear. V was shortened by 0 bases and J by 6 bases, with 6 bases between the two germline ends. The CDR3 is made up of 11 amino acids. Germline loops: CDR1 GTSNPN, CDR2 SVGIG (reference sequence). The CDR3 loop reads CAWSVKSEQYF. For the CDR3, the DNA is TGTGCCTGGAGTGTAAAATCCGAGCAGTACTTC. Using reference TRBV30 and TRBJ2-7 for the parts outside the CDR3, the full variable domain is SQTIHQWPATLVQPVGSPLSLECTVEGTSNPNLYWYRQAAGRGLQLLFYSVGIGQISSEVPQNLSASRPQDRQFILSSKKLLLSDSGFYLCAWSVKSEQYFGPGTRLTVT.

This clonotype was found many times. The chain joins TRBV2 to TRBJ2-2; D possibly corresponds to TRBD2 (6 bases). V lost 5 bases, J lost 5 bases, and 18 bases lay in between. The CDR3 sequence is 16 residues long. The V gene's germline CDR1 is SNHLY and CDR2 FYNNEI. CDR3 sequence (DNA): TGTGCCAGCAGTATCCCGGGACTTGCTAGAACCGGGGAGCTGTTTTTT. Amino acids: CASSIPGLARTGELFF.

The table lists this clonotype with many counts. The CDR3, as DNA: TGTGCCTGGAGTGTCCCTTTCAGTGAGGACACTGAAGCTTTCTTT. It codes for CAWSVPFSEDTEAFF. The V gene is TRBV30, the J gene TRBJ1-1, with D unresolved. The ends were cut back, 0 bases at V and 3 bases at J, with 14 bases in the middle. The CDR3 extends over 15 amino acids. From germline, CDR1 is GTSNPN and CDR2 SVGIG (reference sequence).

This clonotype has a count of ten or more. This chain links TRBV27 with TRBJ2-2; TRBD2 matches at 7 bases. The germline CDR1 and CDR2 sequences are MNHEY and SMNVEV (reference sequence). The V and J ends lost 3 bases and 3 bases, in that order; junction bases with no gene match: 4. This CDR3 is built from 15 residues. CDR3 bases: TGTGCCAGCAGTTTGGGGGGGACGGACACCGGGGAGCTGTTTTTT. Protein product: CASSLGGTDTGELFF.

The chain couples TRBV27 to TRBJ2-1; 7 bases map to TRBD2. The length of the CDR3 is 15 residues. CDR1 and CDR2 (germline): MNHEY, SMNVEV (reference sequence). The V gene end was trimmed by 2 bases and the J gene end by 5 bases; junction bases not matched to a gene: 6. This CDR3 reads CASSLRSGGDNEQFF. The DNA of the CDR3 is TGTGCCAGCAGTTTAAGGTCGGGGGGTGACAATGAGCAGTTCTTC.

The rearrangement links TRBV28 to TRBJ1-4, with 9 bases that match TRBD1. Germline V gene sequence: CDR1 MDHEN, CDR2 SYDVKM. The CDR3 runs 16 residues. The trim removed 8 bases at V and 3 bases at J, leaving 10 bases unmatched. The DNA of the CDR3 is TGTGCCAGCTCAGGGACAGGGTTTTTATCTAATGAAAAACTGTTTTTT. Translating it yields CASSGTGFLSNEKLFF.